This T cell receptor (beta chain) originates from a study of a mutant IDH1 vaccine in newly diagnosed glioma. With regard to this clone: Its matching antigen is unknown.

Assay: immunoSEQ multiplex PCR; the TCRdb copy retains only in-frame clones and omits some. Among 38,000 or so clones listed, approximately 89% were seen once. Time point noted: week 5, during vaccination. All doses held 300 ug of mutant IDH1 20-mer peptide, with topical imiquimod. From germline, CDR1 is SGHAT and CDR2 FQNNGV. V lost 3 bases and J 4 bases, leaving 12 bases between the germline ends. The CDR3 consists of 14 residues. The material sequenced was PBMCs, taken from a glioma patient whose treatment included an IDH1 peptide vaccine. This receptor was obtained from a man aged 50-60 years with glioma. V and J are TRBV11-2 and TRBJ1-2; D call uncertain. CDR3 in DNA: TGTGCCAGCAGCTTCCCGGGTTCAGGCTATGGCTACACCTTC. Residues: CASSFPGSGYGYTF.